The present entry profiles one T cell receptor beta chain with its context. The entry originates in a study of control samples from healthy donors and cancer patients. Profiled with immunoSEQ multiplex PCR; TCRdb holds only in-frame clones, not every one. The sample has more than 95,000 clones; over 90% are singletons. Between the trimmed V and J ends, which lost 2 bases and 1 base, there was a span of 5 bases. CDR1 is MNHEY, CDR2 SMNVEV, per germline (reference sequence). CDR3 length: 13 residues. This receptor was identified in a man aged 25-45 years in good health. The rearrangement links TRBV27 to TRBJ1-1; no reliable D call. The sample taken for sequencing was blood. This CDR3 reads CASSLAQNTEAFF. CDR3 DNA: TGTGCCAGCAGTTTAGCACAGAACACTGAAGCTTTCTTT.